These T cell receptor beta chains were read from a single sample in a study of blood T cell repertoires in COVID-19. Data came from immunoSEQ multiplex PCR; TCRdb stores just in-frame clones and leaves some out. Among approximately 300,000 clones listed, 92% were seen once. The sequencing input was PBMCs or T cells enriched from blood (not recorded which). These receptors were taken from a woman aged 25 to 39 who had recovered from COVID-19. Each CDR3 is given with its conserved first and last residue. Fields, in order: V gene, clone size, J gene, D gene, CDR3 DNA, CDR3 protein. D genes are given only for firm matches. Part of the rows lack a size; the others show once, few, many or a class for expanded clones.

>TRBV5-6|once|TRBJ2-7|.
TGTGCCAGCAGCATAGATTCCTACGAGCAGTACTTC
CASSIDSYEQYF
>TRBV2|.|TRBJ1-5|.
TGTGCCAGCAGCTACGGACAGAATCAGCCCCAGCATTTT
CASSYGQNQPQHF
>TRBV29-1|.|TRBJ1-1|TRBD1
TGCAGCGTCCTACACCGGGGAAAAAACAGGGGCCCTCGAGCAGCTTTCTTT
CSVLHRGKNRGPRAAFF
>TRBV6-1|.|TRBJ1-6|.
TGTGCCAGCAGTGGAACTGACATGTTCAGTGATTCACCCCTCCACTTT
CASSGTDMFSDSPLHF
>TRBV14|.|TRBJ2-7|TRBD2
TGTGCCAGCAGCCACCTGACTAGCGGGAGGGTACCACTTACCTACGAGCAGTACTTC
CASSHLTSGRVPLTYEQYF
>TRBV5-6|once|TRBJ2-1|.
TGTGCCAGCAGCTTGGGTTCGAACTTCTACAATGAGCAGTTCTTC
CASSLGSNFYNEQFF
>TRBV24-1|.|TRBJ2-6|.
TGTGCCACCAGTGGAAGGGGCGCTGGGGCCAACGTCCTGACTTTC
CATSGRGAGANVLTF
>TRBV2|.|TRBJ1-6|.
TGTGCCAGCACTCGCGGGAATGGAAGGAGGGATTCACCCCTCCACTTT
CASTRGNGRRDSPLHF
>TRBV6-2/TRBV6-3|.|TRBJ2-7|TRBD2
TGTGCCAGCAGTTACGGGACTAGCGATGACTTTTTC
CASSYGTSDDFF
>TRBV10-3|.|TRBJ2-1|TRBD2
TGTGCCACCCCTCCGGGACTAGCGGGAGGGGGTTCGTACAATGAGCAGTTCTTC
CATPPGLAGGGSYNEQFF
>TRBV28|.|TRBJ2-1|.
TGTGCCAGCAGGTCTACAGGGCAGGGCTCCTACAATGAGCAGTTCTTC
CASRSTGQGSYNEQFF
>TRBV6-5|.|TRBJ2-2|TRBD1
TGTGCCAGCAGGACAGGGCAGTCTTTCGGGGAGCTGTTTTTT
CASRTGQSFGELFF
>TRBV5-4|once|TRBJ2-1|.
TGTGCCAGCAGCCACGCTAGCGTATCCTACAATGAGCAGTTCTTC
CASSHASVSYNEQFF
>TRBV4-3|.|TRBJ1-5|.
TGCGCCAGCAGCCAAGAACAGGGTAATCAGCCCCAGCATTTT
CASSQEQGNQPQHF
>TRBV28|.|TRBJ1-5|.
TGTGCCAGCAGTTTGGGGCGGTTACAGGGTATGAACAATCAGCCCCAGCATTTT
CASSLGRLQGMNNQPQHF
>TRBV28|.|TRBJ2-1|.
TGTGCCACCTTACCCCGGGGGAGCTCCTACAATGAGCAGTTCTTC
CATLPRGSSYNEQFF
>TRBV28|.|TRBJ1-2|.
TGTGCCAGCAAGGGGCAGGGGCGAACATATGGCTACACCTTC
CASKGQGRTYGYTF
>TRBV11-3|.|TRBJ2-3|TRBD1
TGTGCCAGCAGCTTAGGAACAGGGGGCACAGATACGCAGTATTTT
CASSLGTGGTDTQYF
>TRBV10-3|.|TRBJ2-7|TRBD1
TGTGCCACCACAGGGGTCGACGAGCAGTACTTC
CATTGVDEQYF
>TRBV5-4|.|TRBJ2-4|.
TGTGCCAGCAGCTTGGGATCACAGAACATTCAGTACTTC
CASSLGSQNIQYF
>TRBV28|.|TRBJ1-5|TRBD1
TGTGCCAGCAGTTTAGGCAGGGGGAACCAGCCCCAGCATTTT
CASSLGRGNQPQHF
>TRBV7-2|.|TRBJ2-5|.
TGTGCCAGCAGCTTATCAGGGATGGAGACCCAGTACTTC
CASSLSGMETQYF
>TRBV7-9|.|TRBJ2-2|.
TGTGCCAGCAGCTTAGTTGACTACCCTGGGGTGGAGGCCGGGGAGCTGTTTTTT
CASSLVDYPGVEAGELFF
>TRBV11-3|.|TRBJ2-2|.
TGTGCCAGCAGCCTGCACGTCAGGGGAAGAAGCACCGGGGAGCTGTTTTTT
CASSLHVRGRSTGELFF
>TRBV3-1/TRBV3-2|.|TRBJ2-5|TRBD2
TGTGCCAGCAGTCCGGCGGGACTAGTAAAAGAGACCCAGTACTTC
CASSPAGLVKETQYF
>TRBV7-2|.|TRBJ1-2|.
TGTGCCAGCAGGGCCGACTATGGCTACACCTTC
CASRADYGYTF
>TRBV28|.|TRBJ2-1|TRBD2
TGTGCCAGCAGTTCCCCCCTTGGCGGGAGGGACAATGAGCAGTTCTTC
CASSSPLGGRDNEQFF
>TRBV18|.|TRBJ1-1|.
TGTGCCAGCTCACTAAACCTCGACATGAACACTGAAGCTTTCTTT
CASSLNLDMNTEAFF
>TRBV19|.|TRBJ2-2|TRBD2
TGTGCCAGTAGTTGGACTAGCGAAAGGGAGCTGTTTTTT
CASSWTSERELFF
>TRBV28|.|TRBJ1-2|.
TGTGCCAGCAGTCCTCCAGTGTTCTATGGCTACACCTTC
CASSPPVFYGYTF
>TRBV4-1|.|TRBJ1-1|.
TGCGCCAGCAGCCAAGAGGGGCTCATGAACACTGAAGCTTTCTTT
CASSQEGLMNTEAFF
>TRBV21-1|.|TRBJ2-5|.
TGTGCCAGCAGCCGGGTTCAGCCCCAAGAGACCCAGTACTTC
CASSRVQPQETQYF
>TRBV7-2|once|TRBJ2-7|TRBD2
TGTGCCAGCAGCTTGCTGGGACTAGCGGGAGGCGGAGATGAGCAGTACTTC
CASSLLGLAGGGDEQYF
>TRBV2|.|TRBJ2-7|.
TGTGCCAGCAGCAGAGAACGGGGTGGAGGTACCGGACTATACGAGCAGTACTTC
CASSRERGGGTGLYEQYF
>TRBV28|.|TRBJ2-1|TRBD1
TGTGCCAGCAGTTTTCTTTTGGGGGACAGGGGGCTGCAGTTCTTC
CASSFLLGDRGLQFF